What follows are 24 T cell receptor beta chains derived from one specimen sequenced in a study of PD-L1 blockade in urothelial cancer. Time point here: pretreatment peripheral blood. TCRdb's table, derived via immunoSEQ multiplex PCR, lists solely in-frame clones and lacks some. Among about 74,000 clones listed, 90% were seen once. Sample: PBMCs, taken around atezolizumab (anti-PD-L1) treatment. Receptor source: a man in his 70s with urothelial cancer.

The rearrangement links TRBV19 to TRBJ1-3; D is unclear. The CDR3 runs 16 residues. Germline V CDR1 and CDR2: LNHDA, SQIVND (reference sequence). V was trimmed by 5 bases and J by 8 bases, leaving 22 bases between them. The CDR3 protein is CASSSQLSSGGDTIYF. The CDR3 DNA reads TGTGCCAGTAGTTCCCAATTATCGTCCGGCGGGGACACCATATATTTT.

This clone was recorded once. CDR3 bases: TGTGCCAGCAGAACTCCCGGGTCCGAGGTTCGTTACTTC. Residues: CASRTPGSEVRYF. This chain connects TRBV6-5 to TRBJ2-7; D is unclear. Germline V lookup: CDR1 MNHEY, CDR2 SVGAGI. The CDR3 is 13 amino acids. V shed 6 bases and J shed 13 bases, with 22 bases lying between them.

The V call is TRBV27, the J call TRBJ2-2; no reliable D call. The CDR3 contains 11 residues. Germline-derived CDR1 and CDR2 are MNHEY and SMNVEV (reference sequence). Trimming took off 6 bases at V and 6 bases at J, with 5 bases between the two ends. The chain's CDR3 is CASSFSGELFF. The CDR3 coding sequence is TGTGCCAGCAGCTTTTCCGGGGAGCTGTTTTTT.

To note about this clone: The same CDR3 can be traced to other DNA sequences in this sample. The genes are TRBV28 and TRBJ2-1; 11 nucleotides line up with TRBD2. J was trimmed by 5 bases and V by 5 bases; bases with no gene match: 5. The germline CDR1 and CDR2 sequences are MDHEN and SYDVKM. This CDR3 contains 15 residues. The CDR3 loop is CASSLGLAGNNEQFF. The CDR3 nucleotides are TGTGCCAGCAGTCTCGGACTAGCGGGTAACAATGAGCAGTTCTTC.

This rearrangement joins TRBV5-1 to TRBJ1-4; a weak D match, TRBD1 (6 bases). This CDR3 is built from 15 residues. Germline CDR1 reads SGHRS; CDR2 reads YFSETQ. Trimming took 4 bases from V and 3 from J, leaving 13 bases between them. The CDR3 coding sequence is TGCGCCAGCAGCAAAACAGGGAGAGCTAATGAAAAACTGTTTTTT. Amino acid sequence: CASSKTGRANEKLFF. Based on the CDR3 plus reference TRBV5-1 and TRBJ1-4, the full variable domain is KAGVTQTPRYLIKTRGQQVTLSCSPISGHRSVSWYQQTPGQGLQFLFEYFSETQRNKGNFPGRFSGRQFSNSRSEMNVSTLELGDSALYLCASSKTGRANEKLFFGSGTQLSVL.

The chain uses TRBV5-1 and TRBJ2-1; 11 bases match TRBD2. CDR3 size: 22 residues. With 0 bases clipped from V and 4 bases from J, the junction kept 21 bases outside the gene matches. Per the germline V gene, CDR1 is SGHRS and CDR2 is YFSETQ. Here the CDR3 DNA reads TGCGCCAGCAGCTTGGGACAGGGCCCTAACTTAGCGGGAGGGCCCTTTTACAATGAGCAGTTCTTC. Protein sequence: CASSLGQGPNLAGGPFYNEQFF. The whole variable domain, remainder taken from reference TRBV5-1 and TRBJ2-1, is KAGVTQTPRYLIKTRGQQVTLSCSPISGHRSVSWYQQTPGQGLQFLFEYFSETQRNKGNFPGRFSGRQFSNSRSEMNVSTLELGDSALYLCASSLGQGPNLAGGPFYNEQFFGPGTRLTVL.

The V call is TRBV5-6, the J call TRBJ2-2; D gene ambiguous. The CDR3 consists of 13 residues. CDR1 is SGHDT and CDR2 is YYEEEE in the germline V gene. V lost 1 base to trimming and J lost 7 bases, with 8 bases between them. The CDR3 bases are TGTGCCAGCAGCTTGCCCCCAGGCGGGGAGCTGTTTTTT. This encodes CASSLPPGGELFF.

V and J are TRBV5-1 and TRBJ1-5; no clear D gene. The CDR3 loop spans 15 amino acids. V dropped 0 bases and J dropped 1 base, with 8 bases sitting between them. Germline V CDR1 and CDR2: SGHRS, YFSETQ. CDR3 in DNA: TGCGCCAGCAGCTTGGCGGGGATGAGCAATCAGCCCCAGCATTTT. Protein sequence: CASSLAGMSNQPQHF. Full variable domain (remainder filled in from reference TRBV5-1 and TRBJ1-5): KAGVTQTPRYLIKTRGQQVTLSCSPISGHRSVSWYQQTPGQGLQFLFEYFSETQRNKGNFPGRFSGRQFSNSRSEMNVSTLELGDSALYLCASSLAGMSNQPQHFGDGTRLSIL.

The V call is TRBV9, the J call TRBJ2-5, with D maybe TRBD1 (5 bases). Trimming stripped 0 bases from V and 2 bases from J, with 17 bases between. The CDR3 has 17 amino acids. Germline CDR1 and CDR2: SGDLS and YYNGEE. CDR3 amino acids: CASSVAGAGLSQETQYF. Here the CDR3 DNA reads TGTGCCAGCAGCGTAGCTGGAGCAGGGCTAAGTCAAGAGACCCAGTACTTC.

The V call is TRBV7-2, the J call TRBJ2-1; 7 nucleotides agree with TRBD2. The germline CDR1 and CDR2 sequences are SGHTA and FQGNSA. After removal of 4 bases from V and 2 bases from J, the junction contained 8 bases not matched to a gene. The CDR3 is made up of 16 amino acids. The CDR3 DNA is TGTGCCAGCAGCTATGGCACCGGGACTACCTACAATGAGCAGTTCTTC. Translation gives CASSYGTGTTYNEQFF. The full variable domain, with the rest looked up from reference TRBV7-2 and TRBJ2-1, is GAGVSQSPSNKVTEKGKDVELRCDPISGHTALYWYRQSLGQGLEFLIYFQGNSAPDKSGLPSDRFSAERTGGSVSTLTIQRTQQEDSAVYLCASSYGTGTTYNEQFFGPGTRLTVL.

V gene TRBV5-1 combines with J gene TRBJ1-1; 7 bases are a match to TRBD1. The germline V gene has CDR1 SGHRS and CDR2 YFSETQ. The CDR3 sequence is 13 residues long. J lost 7 bases, V lost 3 bases, and 6 bases had no gene match. The CDR3 coding sequence is TGCGCCAGCAGCTGGCGAACAGGGGATGAAGCTTTCTTT. Amino acid sequence: CASSWRTGDEAFF.

This chain uses TRBV5-1 with TRBJ2-2, with TRBD2 identical over 8 bases. CDR1 is SGHRS, CDR2 YFSETQ, per germline. V lost 1 base to trimming and J lost 1 base; unmatched junction nucleotides: 3. This CDR3 has 16 residues. CDR3 nucleotide sequence: TGCGCCAGCAGCTTGAGAACTAGCGGGAACACCGGGGAGCTGTTTTTT. The encoded protein is CASSLRTSGNTGELFF.

CDR3 region: CASSHQSTDTQYF. In nucleotides, the CDR3 is TGTGCCAGCAGTCACCAGAGCACAGATACGCAGTATTTT. V is TRBV13 and J is TRBJ2-3; D remains unclear. The CDR3 runs to 13 residues. Deletions cut 6 bases from V and 0 bases from J, with 7 bases between. CDR1 is PRHDT, CDR2 FYEKMQ, per germline (reference sequence).

The CDR3, as DNA: TGTGCCAGTAGTATACTTAGCGGGAATCAAGAGACCCAGTACTTC. It yields the protein CASSILSGNQETQYF. The gene calls are TRBV19 and TRBJ2-5; 8 nucleotides match TRBD2. The CDR3 consists of 15 residues. The ends lost 2 bases at V and 2 bases at J; junction bases unmatched: 4. Germline assignment: CDR1 LNHDA and CDR2 SQIVND (reference sequence).

This chain links TRBV27 with TRBJ2-5; weak D call: TRBD1 (5 bases). Germline CDR1 and CDR2: MNHEY and SMNVEV (reference sequence). This CDR3 has 13 residues. Trimming pared 7 bases from V and 4 bases from J, leaving 13 bases between. This chain's CDR3 is CASTSTAGETQYF. CDR3 DNA: TGTGCCAGCACCTCGACAGCTGGAGAGACCCAGTACTTC.

This clone has a single count. The V gene is TRBV5-1, the J gene TRBJ1-3; tentative D call: TRBD1 (6 bases). The CDR3 is 15 amino acids. Deletions cut 4 bases from V and 1 base from J, with 12 bases between. Germline V gene lookup returns CDR1 SGHRS and CDR2 YFSETQ. For the CDR3, the DNA is TGCGCCAGCAGCGCCGAACAGGGTTCTGGAAACACCATATATTTT. Translating it yields CASSAEQGSGNTIYF.

The chain links TRBV11-2 to TRBJ2-7; no clear D gene. Per germline, CDR1 SGHAT and CDR2 FQNNGV. The CDR3 runs to 12 residues. V dropped 5 bases and J dropped 5 bases, with 10 bases sitting between them. CDR3 DNA: TGTGCCAGCAGCCCTCGAGGAAACGAGCAGTACTTC. Encoded protein: CASSPRGNEQYF.

This chain connects TRBV2 to TRBJ1-2; D is possibly TRBD1 (5 bases). The CDR3 loop spans 13 amino acids. Germline CDR1 SNHLY, CDR2 FYNNEI. V was clipped by 8 bases and J by 5 bases, with 15 bases between them. This CDR3 reads CASASRGGYGYTF. DNA of the CDR3: TGTGCCAGCGCGTCTAGGGGAGGGTATGGCTACACCTTC.

The rearrangement uses TRBV21-1 and TRBJ2-4; TRBD1, the D gene given by the table, was not confirmed from the DNA. TRBV21-1 is marked as a pseudogene. The CDR3 spans 16 residues. CDR3 protein: CASSSRVGQTINIQYF. DNA for the CDR3: TGTGCCAGCAGCAGTAGGGTTGGACAGACCATAAACATTCAGTACTTC.

In DNA form, the CDR3 reads TGCGCCAGCAGCTTGGAGCCACAGGGAGGGGGTCAGCCCCAGCATTTT. It encodes CASSLEPQGGGQPQHF. The chain has TRBV5-1 and TRBJ1-5, with a weak D call TRBD1 (6 bases). The CDR3 extends over 16 amino acids. V was shortened by 0 bases and J by 6 bases, with 16 bases between the two germline ends. Germline lookup yields CDR1 SGHRS and CDR2 YFSETQ. The whole variable domain, filled in from reference TRBV5-1 and TRBJ1-5, reads KAGVTQTPRYLIKTRGQQVTLSCSPISGHRSVSWYQQTPGQGLQFLFEYFSETQRNKGNFPGRFSGRQFSNSRSEMNVSTLELGDSALYLCASSLEPQGGGQPQHFGDGTRLSIL.

Here the CDR3 DNA reads TGTGCCAGCAGCTTGTCCTCTAGCTACGAGCAGTACTTC. Its translation is CASSLSSSYEQYF. The V gene is TRBV5-4, the J gene TRBJ2-7, with D uncertain. Germline-derived CDR1 and CDR2 are SGHNT and YYREEE (reference sequence). The CDR3 runs to 13 residues. V lost 1 base, J lost 3 bases, and 8 bases lay in between. The full variable domain, rest sourced from reference TRBV5-4 and TRBJ2-7, is ETGVTQSPTHLIKTRGQQVTLRCSSQSGHNTVSWYQQALGQGPQFIFQYYREEENGRGNFPPRFSGLQFPNYSSELNVNALELDDSALYLCASSLSSSYEQYFGPGTRLTVT.

The rearrangement links TRBV28 to TRBJ2-3, with 14 nucleotides matching TRBD2. CDR1 and CDR2 from the germline V gene are MDHEN and SYDVKM. This CDR3 has 17 amino acids. Germline trimming cut 5 bases from V and 4 bases from J; bases unmatched to any gene: 8. In DNA form, the CDR3 reads TGTGCCAGCAGTACCGGGACTAGCGGGAGCGGGGCAGATACGCAGTATTTT. Its translation is CASSTGTSGSGADTQYF.

The chain combines TRBV4-1 with TRBJ1-1; tentative D call: TRBD1 (6 bases). The CDR3 has 13 residues. Germline assignment: CDR1 MGHRA and CDR2 YSYEKL. With 4 bases removed from V and 6 bases from J, the gap between germline ends came to 12 bases. CDR3 sequence (DNA): TGCGCCAGCAGCCTCGGACAGCAAGCTGAAGCTTTCTTT. Residues: CASSLGQQAEAFF.

Written as DNA, the CDR3 is TGTGCCAGCCCCCCCTCAGAGACCAGGGACTCCTACGAGCAGTACTTC. This sequence encodes CASPPSETRDSYEQYF. The genes are TRBV2 and TRBJ2-7, with D possibly being TRBD1 (5 bases). The V gene's germline CDR1 is SNHLY and CDR2 FYNNEI. The CDR3 covers 16 residues. V lost 8 bases, J lost 0 bases, and 20 bases lay in between.